The rows below give T cell receptor beta chains drawn from one sample of a study of technical replicates of blood from several donors. Data came from immunoSEQ multiplex PCR; TCRdb stores just in-frame clones and leaves some out. Of 85,000 to 100,000 clones listed, about nine tenths are singletons. Material for sequencing was T cells isolated from PBMCs. These TCRs come from a human donor in good health. Both conserved end residues are part of each CDR3. Fields, in order: D gene, V gene, J gene, clone size, CDR3 protein, CDR3 DNA. The D gene is left open where the match is weak. The listing skips clone size in some rows; elsewhere it reads once, few, many or a size class.

D gene: TRBD1
V gene: TRBV5-4
J gene: TRBJ2-7
clone size: NA
CDR3 protein: CASSLRGPKGPRNRSVIF
CDR3 DNA: TGTGCCAGCAGCCTCAGGGGGCCAAAGGGCCCTAGGAATCGGAGTGTCATCTTC

D gene: TRBD2
V gene: TRBV27
J gene: TRBJ2-1
clone size: NA
CDR3 protein: CASSPRAGGENEQFF
CDR3 DNA: TGTGCCAGCAGCCCTAGAGCGGGGGGGGAGAATGAGCAGTTCTTC

D gene: TRBD2
V gene: TRBV18
J gene: TRBJ2-3
clone size: NA
CDR3 protein: CASSPGTSDRRTQYF
CDR3 DNA: TGTGCCAGCTCACCCGGGACTAGCGACCGACGAACGCAGTATTTT

D gene: NA
V gene: TRBV6-1
J gene: TRBJ2-7
clone size: NA
CDR3 protein: CASSEGTYEQYF
CDR3 DNA: TGTGCCAGCAGTGAAGGTACCTACGAGCAGTACTTC

D gene: NA
V gene: TRBV5-1
J gene: TRBJ2-7
clone size: NA
CDR3 protein: CASSLAGGITYEQYF
CDR3 DNA: TGCGCCAGCAGCTTGGCGGGGGGCATAACCTACGAGCAGTACTTC

D gene: TRBD1
V gene: TRBV7-2
J gene: TRBJ1-2
clone size: NA
CDR3 protein: CASTRDSNGYTF
CDR3 DNA: TGTGCCTCGACCCGGGACAGTAATGGCTACACCTTC

D gene: TRBD1
V gene: TRBV11-1
J gene: TRBJ1-2
clone size: NA
CDR3 protein: CASSLGADRGTGYTF
CDR3 DNA: TGTGCCAGCAGCTTAGGAGCGGACAGGGGGACCGGCTACACCTTC

D gene: NA
V gene: TRBV2
J gene: TRBJ2-7
clone size: NA
CDR3 protein: CASSEELYNRDEQYF
CDR3 DNA: TGTGCCAGCAGTGAAGAGTTATATAACAGGGACGAGCAGTACTTC

D gene: NA
V gene: TRBV19
J gene: TRBJ1-2
clone size: NA
CDR3 protein: CASSALTQGILNYGYTF
CDR3 DNA: TGTGCCAGTAGTGCCCTTACCCAGGGGATCCTAAACTATGGCTACACCTTC

D gene: NA
V gene: TRBV5-8
J gene: TRBJ2-4
clone size: NA
CDR3 protein: CASSLGGAQNIQYF
CDR3 DNA: TGTGCCAGCAGCTTGGGCGGGGCCCAAAACATTCAGTACTTC

D gene: NA
V gene: TRBV28
J gene: TRBJ2-5
clone size: once
CDR3 protein: CASSTHGLETQYF
CDR3 DNA: TGTGCCAGCAGTACCCACGGGTTGGAGACCCAGTACTTC

D gene: NA
V gene: TRBV18
J gene: TRBJ1-1
clone size: NA
CDR3 protein: CASSRGMNTEAFF
CDR3 DNA: TGTGCCAGCTCACGAGGTATGAACACTGAAGCTTTCTTT

D gene: NA
V gene: TRBV19
J gene: TRBJ1-2
clone size: NA
CDR3 protein: CASSIDGGLERGYTF
CDR3 DNA: TGTGCCAGTAGTATAGATGGGGGACTTGAGCGAGGCTACACCTTC

D gene: NA
V gene: TRBV28
J gene: TRBJ2-2
clone size: few
CDR3 protein: CASSEDMGAELFF
CDR3 DNA: TGTGCCAGCAGTGAGGACATGGGGGCGGAGCTGTTTTTT

D gene: NA
V gene: TRBV18
J gene: TRBJ2-7
clone size: NA
CDR3 protein: CASSPPGWESSYEQYF
CDR3 DNA: TGTGCCAGCTCACCACCGGGGTGGGAGAGCTCCTACGAGCAGTACTTC

D gene: NA
V gene: TRBV7-2
J gene: TRBJ2-7
clone size: NA
CDR3 protein: CASSLGSRAAYEQYF
CDR3 DNA: TGTGCCAGCAGCTTAGGGTCGCGGGCCGCCTACGAGCAGTACTTC

D gene: NA
V gene: TRBV5-1
J gene: TRBJ2-1
clone size: NA
CDR3 protein: CASTFSGRVNEQFF
CDR3 DNA: TGCGCCAGCACCTTTTCCGGGAGAGTCAATGAGCAGTTCTTC

D gene: TRBD1
V gene: TRBV6-5
J gene: TRBJ1-4
clone size: NA
CDR3 protein: CASRHSRGLGEKLFF
CDR3 DNA: TGTGCCAGCAGACACTCCAGGGGGTTGGGGGAAAAACTGTTTTTT

D gene: TRBD1
V gene: TRBV2
J gene: TRBJ1-1
clone size: once
CDR3 protein: CASSRPGQTNTEAFF
CDR3 DNA: TGTGCCAGCAGTCGCCCGGGACAGACCAACACTGAAGCTTTCTTT

D gene: NA
V gene: TRBV5-5
J gene: TRBJ2-7
clone size: NA
CDR3 protein: CASSLVPQGYEQYF
CDR3 DNA: TGTGCCAGCAGCTTGGTCCCCCAGGGCTACGAGCAGTACTTC

D gene: TRBD2
V gene: TRBV28
J gene: TRBJ2-7
clone size: NA
CDR3 protein: CASSFRHLAVLSYEQYF
CDR3 DNA: TGTGCCAGCAGTTTCCGACACCTAGCGGTCTTATCCTACGAGCAGTACTTC

D gene: TRBD1
V gene: TRBV4-1
J gene: TRBJ1-5
clone size: NA
CDR3 protein: CASSQEGQGSQPQHF
CDR3 DNA: TGCGCCAGCAGCCAAGAGGGACAGGGGAGTCAGCCCCAGCATTTT

D gene: NA
V gene: TRBV5-1
J gene: TRBJ1-1
clone size: NA
CDR3 protein: CASSDQARERVGAFF
CDR3 DNA: TGCGCCAGCAGCGATCAGGCCAGGGAAAGGGTAGGCGCTTTCTTT

D gene: TRBD2
V gene: TRBV18
J gene: TRBJ2-3
clone size: NA
CDR3 protein: CASSPPGLAGGLDTQYF
CDR3 DNA: TGTGCCAGCTCACCGCCGGGACTAGCGGGAGGTTTAGATACGCAGTATTTT

D gene: NA
V gene: TRBV14
J gene: TRBJ1-2
clone size: NA
CDR3 protein: CASSQGPNFYGYTF
CDR3 DNA: TGTGCCAGCAGCCAGGGCCCGAATTTCTATGGCTACACCTTC

D gene: NA
V gene: TRBV2
J gene: TRBJ1-2
clone size: NA
CDR3 protein: CASTLSEGYTF
CDR3 DNA: TGTGCCAGCACACTTTCGGAGGGCTACACCTTC

D gene: NA
V gene: TRBV28
J gene: TRBJ2-1
clone size: once
CDR3 protein: CASSFEGGNEQFF
CDR3 DNA: TGTGCCAGCAGTTTTGAGGGTGGGAATGAGCAGTTCTTC

D gene: NA
V gene: TRBV10-2
J gene: TRBJ1-3
clone size: NA
CDR3 protein: CASSQQGGGNTIYF
CDR3 DNA: TGCGCCAGCAGTCAACAGGGCGGTGGAAACACCATATATTTT

D gene: TRBD2
V gene: TRBV5-1
J gene: TRBJ2-2
clone size: NA
CDR3 protein: CASSLEVAGAANTGELFF
CDR3 DNA: TGCGCCAGCAGCTTGGAGGTAGCGGGGGCCGCGAACACCGGGGAGCTGTTTTTT

D gene: NA
V gene: TRBV10-1
J gene: TRBJ1-2
clone size: NA
CDR3 protein: CASSERQNYGYTF
CDR3 DNA: TGCGCCAGCAGTGAACGACAGAACTATGGCTACACCTTC

D gene: NA
V gene: TRBV30
J gene: TRBJ1-4
clone size: few
CDR3 protein: CAWSVQNEKLFF
CDR3 DNA: TGTGCCTGGAGTGTACAGAATGAAAAACTGTTTTTT